The 8 T cell receptor beta chains in this list originate from one sample, sequenced in a study of shared clonotypes between healthy human individuals. Some clones are missing from TCRdb's copy, which holds only in-frame ones; the method was immunoSEQ multiplex PCR. The sample includes about 380,000 clones, 95% to 97% of them seen just once. What was sequenced was memory CD8+ T cells sorted from blood. Documented subset: CD45RO+ cells pooled with CCR7-negative TemRA cells. These receptors all stem from a man aged 30 to 45 in good health.

The CDR3 is CASSLAGGNQPQHF. Written as DNA, the CDR3 is TGTGCCAGCAGCTTGGCCGGGGGCAATCAGCCCCAGCATTTT. The V and J genes are TRBV5-6 and TRBJ1-5; D uncertain. Trimming removed 0 bases at V and 2 bases at J, with 6 bases between. The V gene's germline CDR1 is SGHDT and CDR2 YYEEEE. The CDR3 is 14 residues long.

The chain employs TRBV2 and TRBJ1-3; D is unclear. The CDR3 has 14 amino acids. Germline assignment: CDR1 SNHLY and CDR2 FYNNEI. Trimming removed 2 bases at V and 0 bases at J, with 5 bases between. CDR3 nucleotides: TGTGCCAGCAGTGAAAGGGTCTCTGGAAACACCATATATTTT. It encodes CASSERVSGNTIYF.

The J gene is TRBJ2-1, the V gene TRBV4-1; D is unclear. The ends were cut back, 2 bases at V and 6 bases at J, with 8 bases in the middle. The CDR3 runs 13 residues. Germline values: CDR1 MGHRA, CDR2 YSYEKL. CDR3 protein: CASSQPPSNEQFF. The DNA for the CDR3 is TGCGCCAGCAGCCAACCTCCAAGCAATGAGCAGTTCTTC.

As to this clone: The DNA is left out, because the CDR3 cannot be placed on it with certainty; the CDR3 is given as TCRdb lists it. V is TRBV6-1 and J is TRBJ1-5. Both ends counted, the CDR3 spans 14 residues. Germline V lookup: CDR1 MNHNS, CDR2 SASEGT. The CDR3 spells CASSTSVGNQPQHF.

V is TRBV4-2 and J is TRBJ2-7; D is possibly TRBD1 (5 bases). This CDR3 has 14 amino acids. Germline-derived CDR1 and CDR2 are LGHNA and YNFKEQ. V lost 1 base and J lost 4, with 11 bases in between. The CDR3 spells CASSQGTGNYEQYF. The CDR3 DNA reads TGTGCCAGCAGCCAAGGTACAGGTAATTACGAGCAGTACTTC.

V is TRBV6-5 and J is TRBJ1-6; D call uncertain. CDR3 length equals 13 residues. Germline-derived CDR1 and CDR2 are MNHEY and SVGAGI. The ends were cut back, 6 bases at V and 9 bases at J, with 12 bases in the middle. CDR3 in DNA: TGTGCCAGCAGCTCGGACGCTATTTCACCCCTCCACTTT. Translating it yields CASSSDAISPLHF.

The chain carries TRBV7-2 and TRBJ2-3, with TRBD2 as a possible D gene (5 bases). The CDR3 is 15 residues long. Germline lookup yields CDR1 SGHTA and CDR2 FQGNSA. Trimming stripped 0 bases from V and 3 bases from J, with 10 bases between. The CDR3 region has the DNA TGTGCCAGCAGCTTAGCGGGAGATCGTACAGATACGCAGTATTTT. This sequence encodes CASSLAGDRTDTQYF.

The rearrangement joins TRBV15 to TRBJ2-7, with 8 bases aligning to TRBD1. The CDR3 covers 14 residues. V shed 1 base, J shed 4 bases, and the junction held 3 bases outside the gene matches. Germline V lookup: CDR1 LNHNV, CDR2 YYDKDF (reference sequence). CDR3: CATSRGDRQYEQYF. Written as DNA, the CDR3 is TGTGCCACCAGCAGAGGGGACAGGCAATACGAGCAGTACTTC.